This TCR beta chain was retrieved from a study of blood T cell repertoires in COVID-19. The overall study: The study drew acute and convalescent COVID-19 samples from the United States, Italy and Spain.

This CDR3 contains 15 residues. V was clipped by 4 bases and J by 7 bases; unmatched bases: 8. Germline V CDR1 and CDR2: MNHEY, SMNVEV (reference sequence). Method: immunoSEQ multiplex PCR; TCRdb's copy keeps in-frame clones and lacks some. Of approximately 290,000 clones in the sample, around 82% were seen once. Source material: peripheral blood. The origin of this receptor is a human donor with COVID-19, enrolled during active disease. The donor label of this sample is uncertain. This chain connects TRBV27 to TRBJ2-1; 9 bases line up with TRBD2. The DNA for the CDR3 is TGTGCCAGCAGTTCACCGGGACTAGCAATTAATGAGCAGTTCTTC. Residues: CASSSPGLAINEQFF.